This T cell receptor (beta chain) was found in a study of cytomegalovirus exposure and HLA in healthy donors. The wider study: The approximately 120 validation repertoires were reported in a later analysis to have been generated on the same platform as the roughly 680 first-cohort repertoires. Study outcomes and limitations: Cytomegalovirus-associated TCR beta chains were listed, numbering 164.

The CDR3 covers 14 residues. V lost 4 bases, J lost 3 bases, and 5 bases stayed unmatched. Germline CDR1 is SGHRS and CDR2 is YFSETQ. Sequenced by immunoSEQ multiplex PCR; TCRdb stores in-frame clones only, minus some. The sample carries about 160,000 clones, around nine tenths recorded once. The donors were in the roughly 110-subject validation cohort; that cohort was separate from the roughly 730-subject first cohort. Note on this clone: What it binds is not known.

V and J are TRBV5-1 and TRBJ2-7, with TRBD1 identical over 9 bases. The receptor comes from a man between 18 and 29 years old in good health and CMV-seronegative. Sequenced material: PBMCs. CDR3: CASSLSGQGYEQYF. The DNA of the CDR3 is TGCGCCAGCAGCCTGTCGGGACAGGGCTACGAGCAGTACTTC.